This T cell receptor (beta chain) stems from a study of T cell responses to AZD1222 COVID-19 vaccine. About the study: Pooling of second doses given at about 4 or about 12 weeks was done. Whole-study findings and limits: Baseline antibody screening turned up just six or seven seropositive AZD1222 recipients.

Libraries were prepared by immunoSEQ multiplex PCR; TCRdb keeps only in-frame clonotypes and omits some of them. The table has about 150,000 clones, about nine tenths seen once; the top ten hold roughly 1.9%. V was pared by 1 base and J by 4 bases, with 5 bases between. The CDR3 covers 12 residues. In germline, CDR1 is MGHRA, CDR2 YSYEKL. With respect to this clone: Its matching antigen is unknown.

The material was peripheral blood, obtained on day 0 of AZD1222 vaccination. The rearrangement uses TRBV4-1 and TRBJ2-7; no definite D call. This clonotype was sampled from an adult in good health. The CDR3 is CASSQAGYEQYF. The CDR3 bases are TGCGCCAGCAGCCAAGCAGGATACGAGCAGTACTTC.